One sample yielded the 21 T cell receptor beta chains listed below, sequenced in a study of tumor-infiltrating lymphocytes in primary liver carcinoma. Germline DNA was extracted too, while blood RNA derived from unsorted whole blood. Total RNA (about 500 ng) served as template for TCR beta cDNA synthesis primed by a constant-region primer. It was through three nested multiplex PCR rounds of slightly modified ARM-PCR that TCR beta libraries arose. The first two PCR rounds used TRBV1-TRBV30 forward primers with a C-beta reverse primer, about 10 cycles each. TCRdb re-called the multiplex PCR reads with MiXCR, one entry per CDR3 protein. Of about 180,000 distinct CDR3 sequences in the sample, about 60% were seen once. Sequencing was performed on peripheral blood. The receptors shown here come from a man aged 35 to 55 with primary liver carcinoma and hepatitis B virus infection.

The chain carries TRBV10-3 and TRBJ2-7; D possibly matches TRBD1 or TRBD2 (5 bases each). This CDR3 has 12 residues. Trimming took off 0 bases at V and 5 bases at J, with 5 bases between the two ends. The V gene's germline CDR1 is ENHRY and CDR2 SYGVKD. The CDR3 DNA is TGTGCCATCAGTGAGTCGGGGGACGAGCAGTACTTC. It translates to CAISESGDEQYF.

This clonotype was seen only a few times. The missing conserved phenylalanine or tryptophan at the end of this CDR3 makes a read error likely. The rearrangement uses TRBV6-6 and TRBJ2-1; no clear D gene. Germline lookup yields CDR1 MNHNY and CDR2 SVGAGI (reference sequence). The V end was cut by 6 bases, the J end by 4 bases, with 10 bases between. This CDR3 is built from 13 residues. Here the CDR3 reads CASSRTEYNEQFL. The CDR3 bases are TGTGCCAGCAGCCGGACGGAGTACAATGAGCAGTTCCTC.

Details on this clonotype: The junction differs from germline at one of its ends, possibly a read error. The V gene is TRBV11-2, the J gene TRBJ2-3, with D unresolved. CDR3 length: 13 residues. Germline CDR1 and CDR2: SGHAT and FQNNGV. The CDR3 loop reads CVSSIPQTDTQYF. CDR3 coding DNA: TGTGTCAGCAGCATACCCCAGACAGATACGCAGTATTTT.

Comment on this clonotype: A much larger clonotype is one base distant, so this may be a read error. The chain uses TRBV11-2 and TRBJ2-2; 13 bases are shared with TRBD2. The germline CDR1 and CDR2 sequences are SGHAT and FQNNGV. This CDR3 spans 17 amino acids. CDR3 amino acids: CAGSLLAGGPGTGELFF. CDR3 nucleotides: TGTGCCGGCAGCTTACTAGCGGGAGGGCCTGGCACCGGGGAGCTGTTTTTT.

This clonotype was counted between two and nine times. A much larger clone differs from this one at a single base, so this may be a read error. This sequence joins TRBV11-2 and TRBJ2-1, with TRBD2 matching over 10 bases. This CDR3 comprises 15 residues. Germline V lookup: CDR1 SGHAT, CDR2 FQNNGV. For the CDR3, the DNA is TGTGCCAGCACCCCAAGGATTAGCGGGAGGAATGAGCAGTCCTTC. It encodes CASTPRISGRNEQSF.

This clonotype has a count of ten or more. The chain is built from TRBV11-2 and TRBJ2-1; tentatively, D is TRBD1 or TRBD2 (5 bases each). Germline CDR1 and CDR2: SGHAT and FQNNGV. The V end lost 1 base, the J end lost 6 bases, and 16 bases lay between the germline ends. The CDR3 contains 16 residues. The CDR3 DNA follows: TGTGCCAGCAGCTTAGGAAGGGACCCACCCCTCAATGAGCAGTTCTTC. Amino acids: CASSLGRDPPLNEQFF.

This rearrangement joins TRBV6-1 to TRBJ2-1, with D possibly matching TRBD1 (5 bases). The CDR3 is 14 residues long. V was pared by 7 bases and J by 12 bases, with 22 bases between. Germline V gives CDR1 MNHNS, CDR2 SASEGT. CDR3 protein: CASTHRLFLDGQFF. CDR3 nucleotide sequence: TGTGCCAGCACTCACAGGTTATTTCTGGATGGGCAGTTCTTC.

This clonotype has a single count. CDR3 nucleotides: TGTGCCAGCAGCTCACTCCTCAGCGGGGAAGGCAGCAACATTCAGTACTTC. Protein: CASSSLLSGEGSNIQYF. The chain is built from TRBV11-1 and TRBJ2-4; the match to TRBD2 covers 7 bases. Germline CDR1 and CDR2: SGHAT and FQDESV (reference sequence). V lost 4 bases and J lost 7; bases outside the gene matches: 16. The CDR3 consists of 17 residues.

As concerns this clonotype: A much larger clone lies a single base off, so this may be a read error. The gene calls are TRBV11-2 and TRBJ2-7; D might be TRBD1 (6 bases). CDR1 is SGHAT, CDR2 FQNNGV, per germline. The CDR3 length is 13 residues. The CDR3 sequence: CANSLGQSYEQYF. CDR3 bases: TGTGCCAACAGCTTAGGACAGAGTTACGAGCAGTACTTC.

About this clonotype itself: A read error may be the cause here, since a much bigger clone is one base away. The CDR3, as DNA: TGTGCCAGCAGCTTAATCGGGCACCGTATGGCGAACACCGGGGAGCTGTTTTTT. It is translated as CASSLIGHRMANTGELFF. The rearrangement joins TRBV11-2 to TRBJ2-2; D unresolved. The CDR3 extends over 18 amino acids. Germline V gene data show CDR1 as SGHAT and CDR2 as FQNNGV. V shed 2 bases and J shed 0 bases, with 16 bases lying between them.

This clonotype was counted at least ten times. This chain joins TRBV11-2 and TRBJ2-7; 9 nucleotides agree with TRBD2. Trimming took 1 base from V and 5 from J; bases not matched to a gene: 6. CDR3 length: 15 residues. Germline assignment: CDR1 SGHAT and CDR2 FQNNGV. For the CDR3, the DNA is TGTGCCAGCAGCTTAGTGGCTGCTAGCGGGAACGAGCAGTACTTC. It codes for CASSLVAASGNEQYF.

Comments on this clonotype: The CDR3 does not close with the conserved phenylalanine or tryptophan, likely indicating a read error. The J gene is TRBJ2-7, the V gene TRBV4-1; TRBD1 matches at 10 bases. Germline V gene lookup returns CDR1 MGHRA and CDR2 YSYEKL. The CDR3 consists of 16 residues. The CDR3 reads CASCQAPGTGVHEQYS. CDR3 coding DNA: TGCGCCAGCTGCCAAGCTCCCGGGACAGGGGTCCACGAGCAGTACTCC.

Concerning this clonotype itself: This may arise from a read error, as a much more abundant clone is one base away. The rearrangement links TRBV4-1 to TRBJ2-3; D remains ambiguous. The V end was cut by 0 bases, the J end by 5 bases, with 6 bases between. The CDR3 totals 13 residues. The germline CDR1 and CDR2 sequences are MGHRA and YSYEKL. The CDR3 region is CASSQECGDTQYF. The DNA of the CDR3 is TGCGCCAGCAGCCAAGAATGCGGAGATACGCAGTATTTT.

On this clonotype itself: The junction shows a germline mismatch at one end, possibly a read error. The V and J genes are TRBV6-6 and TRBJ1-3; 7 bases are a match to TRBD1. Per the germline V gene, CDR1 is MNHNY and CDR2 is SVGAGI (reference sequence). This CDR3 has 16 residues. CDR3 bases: TGTGCCAGCAGTTACCTCGGGACAGAGTCTGGAGACACCATATATTTT. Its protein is CASSYLGTESGDTIYF.

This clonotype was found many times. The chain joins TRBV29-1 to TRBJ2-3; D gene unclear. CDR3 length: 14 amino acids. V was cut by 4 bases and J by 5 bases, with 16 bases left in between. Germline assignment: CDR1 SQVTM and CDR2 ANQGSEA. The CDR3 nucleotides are TGCAGCGTTGGGGGTCAGTCCCTATTAGATACGCAGTATTTT. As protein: CSVGGQSLLDTQYF.

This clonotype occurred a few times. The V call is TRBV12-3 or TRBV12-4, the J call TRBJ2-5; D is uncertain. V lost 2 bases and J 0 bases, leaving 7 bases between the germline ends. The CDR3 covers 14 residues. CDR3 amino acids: CASSLSQNQETQYF. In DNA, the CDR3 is TGTGCCAGCAGTTTAAGCCAAAACCAAGAGACCCAGTACTTC.

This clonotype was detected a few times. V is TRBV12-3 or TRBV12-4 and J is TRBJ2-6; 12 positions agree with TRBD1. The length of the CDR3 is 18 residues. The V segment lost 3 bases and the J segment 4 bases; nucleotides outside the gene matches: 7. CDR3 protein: CASSFWGQGAKGANVLTF. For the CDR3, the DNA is TGTGCCAGCAGTTTTTGGGGACAGGGGGCGAAGGGGGCCAACGTCCTGACTTTC.

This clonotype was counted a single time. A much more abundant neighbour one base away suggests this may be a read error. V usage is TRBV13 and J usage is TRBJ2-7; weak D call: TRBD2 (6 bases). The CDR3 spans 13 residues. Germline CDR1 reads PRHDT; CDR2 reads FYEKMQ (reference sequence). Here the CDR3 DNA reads TGTGTCAGCAGCTCTGGAGGGTCCTACGAGCAGTACTTC. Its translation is CVSSSGGSYEQYF.

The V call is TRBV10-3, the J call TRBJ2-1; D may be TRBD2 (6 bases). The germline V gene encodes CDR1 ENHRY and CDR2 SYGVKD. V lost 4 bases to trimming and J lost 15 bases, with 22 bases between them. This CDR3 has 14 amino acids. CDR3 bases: TGTGCCATCAGTGGGCTAGCGAAAGGGTATGTGCGGTTCTTC. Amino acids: CAISGLAKGYVRFF.

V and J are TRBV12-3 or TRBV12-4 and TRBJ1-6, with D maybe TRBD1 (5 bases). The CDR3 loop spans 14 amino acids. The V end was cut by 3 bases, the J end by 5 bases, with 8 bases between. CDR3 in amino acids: CASSFGQNNSPLHF. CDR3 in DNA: TGTGCCAGCAGTTTCGGACAAAATAATTCACCCCTCCACTTT.

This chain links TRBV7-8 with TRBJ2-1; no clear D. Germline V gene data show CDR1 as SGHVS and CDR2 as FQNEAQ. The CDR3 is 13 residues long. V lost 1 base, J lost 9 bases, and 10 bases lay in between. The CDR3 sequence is CASSLGSGREQFF. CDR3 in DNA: TGTGCCAGCAGCTTAGGTTCAGGTCGTGAGCAGTTCTTC.